This T cell receptor beta chain was captured in a study of cytotoxic CD8 clonotypes in ibrutinib-treated CLL. Study information: After median about 5.5 years, approximately 14 stayed in remission, around twelve progressed; responses roughly 24 partial, 2 complete.

Clones were sequenced by immunoSEQ multiplex PCR, and TCRdb holds only the in-frame ones, with some missing. This table holds about 50,000 clones, roughly 63% found once. The CDR3 loop spans 15 amino acids. Per germline, CDR1 SNHLY and CDR2 FYNNEI. With V trimmed by 7 bases and J by 1 base, 9 bases remained unmatched. Genomic DNA for TCR beta libraries, around 2.1 micrograms, came from cryopreserved PBMCs. Study observations and caveats: While tracking circulating CD8+ T-cell counts, baseline clonality exceeded that of age-matched healthy donors. The study found clonality rose at ibrutinib response, then fell toward baseline at progression.

A remark on this clone: Antigen unknown.

V is TRBV2 and J is TRBJ1-2; 7 bases map to TRBD1. Here the sequenced sample was PBMCs, taken after 24 months of ibrutinib treatment. The receptor comes from a human donor with chronic lymphocytic leukemia. The CDR3 protein is CASTPQGLLNYGYTF. The CDR3 nucleotides read TGTGCCAGCACCCCACAGGGGCTCCTTAACTATGGCTACACCTTC.